The 27 T cell receptor beta chains reported below all come from one sample, sequenced in a study of blood T cell repertoires in COVID-19 (dated by TCRdb to 2018 to 2020). The library relied on the immunoSEQ multiplex PCR assay. Drawn from immuneACCESS, this table holds only the in-frame rearrangements with V and J called that TCRdb kept. Clones are partly lost; checked studies trace under half to an unresolved V gene and leave the rest unexplained. This sample is represented by 150,000 or so clones; roughly 80% of them were singletons. Of the sample, 9% falls within the top ten clones. The sequencing sample was made of peripheral blood. The receptors stem from a woman aged 50 to 65 with active or convalescent COVID-19.

This clone was detected only once. This chain connects TRBV6-2 or TRBV6-3 to TRBJ2-1; D gene uncertain. CDR3 length equals 17 residues. Germline CDR1 reads MNHEY; CDR2 reads SVGEGT. Trimming pared 4 bases from V and 7 bases from J, leaving 23 bases between. Written as DNA, the CDR3 is TGTGCCAGCAGTTTGCATCCGAGGTGGTCCGGTCCGAATGAGCAGTTCTTC. It is translated as CASSLHPRWSGPNEQFF.

The gene calls are TRBV6-1 and TRBJ1-2; TRBD1 matches 11 bases. The CDR3 length is 16 residues. J lost 8 bases, V lost 4 bases, and 12 bases had no gene match. Germline V gene sequence: CDR1 MNHNS, CDR2 SASEGT. This CDR3 reads CASSGGTGGIQDGYTF. DNA of the CDR3: TGTGCCAGCAGTGGAGGGACAGGGGGAATCCAGGACGGCTACACCTTC.

The chain carries TRBV6-5 and TRBJ1-5; 11 nucleotides line up with TRBD1. From germline, CDR1 is MNHEY and CDR2 SVGAGI. This CDR3 comprises 15 residues. Trimming took 6 bases from V and 4 from J; bases not matched to a gene: 5. The CDR3 region is CASRKGTGGNQPQHF. CDR3 DNA: TGTGCCAGCAGGAAAGGGACAGGGGGAAATCAGCCCCAGCATTTT.

This clone was observed a handful of times. The V gene is TRBV19, the J gene TRBJ1-2; 9 nucleotides align to TRBD1. The CDR3 runs 16 residues. Germline V gene data show CDR1 as LNHDA and CDR2 as SQIVND (reference sequence). Trimming cost V 0 bases and J 3 bases; bases outside gene matches: 5. The chain's CDR3 is CASSIETGGLDYGYTF. DNA of the CDR3: TGTGCCAGTAGTATAGAAACAGGGGGCCTGGACTATGGCTACACCTTC.

This clone was observed a few times. The chain employs TRBV6-2 or TRBV6-3 and TRBJ1-1; D might be TRBD1 (6 bases). This CDR3 contains 13 residues. In germline, CDR1 is MNHEY, CDR2 SVGEGT. The V and J ends lost 4 bases and 5 bases respectively, with 11 bases between them. In DNA, the CDR3 is TGTGCCAGCAGTTCCCAGGGGTTTACTGAAGCTTTCTTT. Residues: CASSSQGFTEAFF.

The V and J genes are TRBV11-1 and TRBJ1-1, with D perhaps TRBD1 (6 bases). This CDR3 contains 13 residues. Trimming removed 5 bases from V and 6 bases from J, with 13 bases in between. The germline gives CDR1 SGHAT, CDR2 FQDESV (reference sequence). CDR3 sequence reads: CASSLDRRPEAFF. The CDR3 DNA reads as TGTGCCAGCAGCCTCGACAGGCGCCCTGAAGCTTTCTTT.

This chain joins TRBV6-1 and TRBJ2-2, with no clear D. Trimming pared 9 bases from V and 2 bases from J, leaving 16 bases between. Germline CDR1 is MNHNS and CDR2 is SASEGT. The CDR3 covers 15 residues. This CDR3 reads CASSSKRKNTGELFF. The CDR3 DNA reads TGTGCCAGTAGTTCCAAGCGAAAAAACACCGGGGAGCTGTTTTTT.

Written as DNA, the CDR3 is TGTGCCAGCAGCCCAATATCCCGGGACAGGGGCTACGAGCAGTACTTC. This gives the protein CASSPISRDRGYEQYF. The rearrangement links TRBV11-2 to TRBJ2-7, with TRBD1 matching over 10 bases. CDR1 and CDR2 (germline): SGHAT, FQNNGV. The CDR3 is 16 amino acids. J was trimmed by 3 bases and V by 5 bases; bases with no gene match: 10.

The J gene is TRBJ1-6, the V gene TRBV7-2, with a tentative D call TRBD1 (6 bases). Trimming stripped 5 bases from V and 9 bases from J, with 17 bases between. The CDR3 totals 15 residues. Germline CDR1 is SGHTA and CDR2 is FQGNSA. This chain's CDR3 is CASSRTGGALSPLHF. The CDR3 DNA reads TGTGCCAGCAGCCGCACCGGGGGGGCTCTTTCACCCCTCCACTTT.

The J gene is TRBJ2-2, the V gene TRBV6-5; possible D gene TRBD1, 6 bases. Germline assignment: CDR1 MNHEY and CDR2 SVGAGI. Deletions cut 6 bases from V and 4 bases from J, with 15 bases between. The CDR3 runs 15 residues. The CDR3 protein is CASRLRDTLTGELFF. The CDR3 nucleotides read TGTGCCAGCAGGCTCCGGGACACCCTCACCGGGGAGCTGTTTTTT.

The chain links TRBV10-2 to TRBJ1-5; D is undetermined. The CDR3 runs 14 residues. Trimming shortened V by 3 bases and J by 3 bases, and 9 bases separated the two germline ends. Germline-derived CDR1 and CDR2 are WSHSY and SAAADI. CDR3 coding DNA: TGCGCCAGCAGTGAACCCCTCTACAATCAGCCCCAGCATTTT. This encodes CASSEPLYNQPQHF.

This clone has a handful of counts. The rearrangement uses TRBV2 and TRBJ2-5; D possibly corresponds to TRBD1 (6 bases). The V gene's germline CDR1 is SNHLY and CDR2 FYNNEI. The CDR3 runs to 14 residues. The V end lost 8 bases, the J end lost 5 bases, and 18 bases lay between the germline ends. The CDR3 bases are TGTGCCAGCGGAGTCCGGGACAATGGGGAGACCCAGTACTTC. Residues: CASGVRDNGETQYF.

This clone came up a few times. This sequence joins TRBV29-1 and TRBJ2-1; 12 positions agree with TRBD1. The CDR3 has 15 residues. V shed 4 bases and J 6 bases; nucleotides not matched to a gene: 7. Germline-derived CDR1 and CDR2 are SQVTM and ANQGSEA. This chain's CDR3 is CSVGPGQGAGNEQFF. Written as DNA, the CDR3 is TGCAGCGTTGGGCCGGGACAGGGGGCGGGCAATGAGCAGTTCTTC.

The CDR3 sequence: CASISAGVGTGVYF. The DNA for the CDR3 is TGTGCCAGCATCAGTGCCGGGGTGGGGACAGGGGTGTATTTT. This chain uses TRBV6-5 with TRBJ2-3; 10 nucleotides line up with TRBD1. CDR3 length: 14 amino acids. CDR1 and CDR2 (germline): MNHEY, SVGAGI. V lost 7 bases, J lost 14 bases, and 15 bases stayed unmatched.

The chain joins TRBV7-2 to TRBJ1-6; maybe TRBD1 (5 bases). The CDR3 is made up of 15 amino acids. V lost 3 bases and J lost 7, with 13 bases in between. Per germline, CDR1 SGHTA and CDR2 FQGNSA. CDR3 residues: CASSFYLGGNSPLHF. The CDR3 region has the DNA TGTGCCAGCAGCTTTTACCTTGGGGGGAATTCACCCCTCCACTTT.

The chain carries TRBV4-3 and TRBJ2-3; 7 positions agree with TRBD2. Germline values: CDR1 LGHNA, CDR2 YSLEER. The CDR3 is 15 amino acids. V shed 6 bases, J shed 6 bases, and the junction held 12 bases outside the gene matches. Here the CDR3 DNA reads TGCGCCAGCAGTTCCAGACTAGCTCGGGGGGATACGCAGTATTTT. Amino acid sequence: CASSSRLARGDTQYF.

This clone was recorded a few times. V is TRBV4-1 and J is TRBJ2-1; TRBD2 matches at 10 bases. V gave up 0 bases and J gave up 9 bases; unmatched junction bases: 17. CDR1 is MGHRA, CDR2 YSYEKL, per germline. The CDR3 loop spans 19 amino acids. CDR3 sequence reads: CASSQETPLAGVSRSEQFF. The CDR3 DNA reads TGCGCCAGCAGCCAAGAAACCCCCCTAGCGGGAGTCTCTCGTAGTGAGCAGTTCTTC.

The V call is TRBV27, the J call TRBJ1-6; D is ambiguous. This CDR3 has 16 residues. Trimming pared 3 bases from V and 7 bases from J, leaving 16 bases between. The germline V gene has CDR1 MNHEY and CDR2 SMNVEV (reference sequence). The CDR3 here is CASSLVFAGGNSPLHF. The DNA of the CDR3 is TGTGCCAGCAGTTTGGTCTTCGCAGGAGGGAATTCACCCCTCCACTTT.

This rearrangement joins TRBV5-1 to TRBJ1-6; 11 nucleotides agree with TRBD1. There are 16 residues in the CDR3. V lost 4 bases to trimming and J lost 5 bases; unmatched junction nucleotides: 5. Germline V gene sequence: CDR1 SGHRS, CDR2 YFSETQ. The DNA for the CDR3 is TGCGCCAGCAGCCTGGAGGGACAGGGGGATAATTCACCCCTCCACTTT. This gives the protein CASSLEGQGDNSPLHF.

The chain is built from TRBV10-2 and TRBJ1-5, with TRBD1 identical over 8 bases. The CDR3 has 15 amino acids. The germline gives CDR1 WSHSY, CDR2 SAAADI. The V and J ends lost 6 bases and 7 bases, in that order; junction bases with no gene match: 11. The CDR3 coding sequence is TGCGCCAGCAGCCCACAGGGGGAAGGACGGCAGCCCCAGCATTTT. Amino acids: CASSPQGEGRQPQHF.

The rearrangement joins TRBV6-1 to TRBJ2-2, with unresolved D. Trimming cost V 2 bases and J 0 bases, with 10 bases left between them. The CDR3 has 16 amino acids. Germline CDR1 is MNHNS and CDR2 is SASEGT. The CDR3 bases are TGTGCCAGCAGTGAATTTGTAATAGCGAACACCGGGGAGCTGTTTTTT. Translating gives CASSEFVIANTGELFF.

The chain recombines TRBV6-5 with TRBJ1-1, with D tentatively TRBD1 (5 bases). Deletions cut 2 bases from V and 4 bases from J, with 11 bases between. This CDR3 is 14 amino acids long. Germline lookup yields CDR1 MNHEY and CDR2 SVGAGI. The CDR3 DNA is TGTGCCAGCAGTTACGTCAGGGTTGCCACTGAAGCTTTCTTT. Encoded protein: CASSYVRVATEAFF.

The CDR3: CASSQDLVYGYTF. The CDR3, as DNA: TGTGCCAGCAGCCAAGACCTCGTCTATGGCTACACCTTC. This rearrangement joins TRBV3-1 (or the pseudogene TRBV3-2) to TRBJ1-2; D is unclear. Trimming stripped 0 bases from V and 4 bases from J, with 6 bases between. The germline gives CDR1 LGHDT, CDR2 YNNKEL (reference sequence). This CDR3 comprises 13 residues.

This CDR3 reads CASSQDTPTSGLDNEQFF. The DNA for the CDR3 is TGCGCCAGCAGCCAAGATACGCCGACTAGCGGGCTAGACAATGAGCAGTTCTTC. The V call is TRBV4-1, the J call TRBJ2-1; TRBD2 agrees at 10 bases. The germline gives CDR1 MGHRA, CDR2 YSYEKL. CDR3 length: 18 amino acids. The J segment lost 5 bases and the V segment lost 0 bases, leaving 10 bases of the junction unmatched.

The chain combines TRBV2 with TRBJ1-1, with a tentative D call TRBD1 (6 bases). Germline-derived CDR1 and CDR2 are SNHLY and FYNNEI. The CDR3 is 15 amino acids. Trimming left V 7 bases short and J 4 bases short, with 19 bases between. CDR3 bases: TGTGCCAGCACCGCCCTGAAGGGGGTACTCACTGAAGCTTTCTTT. The encoded protein is CASTALKGVLTEAFF.

The gene calls are TRBV6-2 or TRBV6-3 and TRBJ2-7, with TRBD2 as a possible D gene (6 bases). The CDR3 has 16 residues. V was pared by 2 bases and J by 1 base, with 15 bases between. Germline V lookup: CDR1 MNHEY, CDR2 SVGEGT. CDR3 region: CASSYGGTHSSYEQYF. Here the CDR3 DNA reads TGTGCCAGCAGTTACGGCGGGACTCATAGTTCCTACGAGCAGTACTTC.

This chain uses TRBV9 with TRBJ2-7, with TRBD2 matching over 12 bases. This CDR3 has 14 amino acids. Germline-derived CDR1 and CDR2 are SGDLS and YYNGEE. The V segment lost 4 bases and the J segment 5 bases; nucleotides outside the gene matches: 4. CDR3 amino acids: CASSRGLAGNEQYF. The CDR3 DNA reads TGTGCCAGCAGCCGCGGACTAGCGGGAAACGAGCAGTACTTC.